This T cell receptor (beta chain) was profiled in a study of T cell responses to AZD1222 COVID-19 vaccine. CDR1 is LGHDT and CDR2 is YNNKEL in the germline V gene (reference sequence). The V end lost 4 bases, the J end lost 0 bases, and 16 bases lay between the germline ends. The CDR3 has 17 residues. Study-wide points: Spike-specific TCR breadth rose after two AZD1222 doses, and depth rose as well.

The table came from immunoSEQ multiplex PCR; TCRdb's copy has only in-frame clones and leaves some out. In the table there are more than 150,000 clones, around 94% of which are singletons. A remark on this clone: What it recognizes is unknown.

Source: peripheral blood, taken 28 days after the second AZD1222 dose. The chain employs TRBV3-1 (or the pseudogene TRBV3-2) and TRBJ2-4, with D perhaps TRBD1 or TRBD2 (5 bases each). This sequence was found in an adult who received the AZD1222 COVID-19 vaccine. The CDR3: CASSRDGFHLAKNIQYF. The CDR3 coding sequence is TGTGCCAGCAGCCGGGACGGATTCCATCTAGCCAAAAACATTCAGTACTTC.